This T cell receptor (beta chain) was documented in a study of blood T cell repertoires in COVID-19. Study information: The study drew acute and convalescent COVID-19 samples from the United States, Italy and Spain. From T cells, B-cell-depleted T cells, or PBMCs came the material, which was cDNA or gDNA.

In the original analysis: The assay estimated nucleated cells by amplifying reference gene primers. The method was immunoSEQ multiplex PCR; TCRdb's version includes in-frame clones alone and lacks a portion of them. D and trimming were read from the DNA, whereas the V and J calls and clone size are those reported in that table. The sample lists approximately 49,000 clones, approximately 84% seen once, with more than 2.5% in the top ten. Material: peripheral blood. The receptor's source is a man aged 50 to 60 with acute or convalescent COVID-19.

CDR3 sequence (DNA): TGTGCCAGCAGATCCGGGACAGCCTCCTACAATGAGCAGTTCTTC. This codes for CASRSGTASYNEQFF. The chain employs TRBV28 and TRBJ2-1; 7 bases fit TRBD1. The CDR3 has 15 residues. V lost 6 bases to trimming and J lost 0 bases; unmatched junction nucleotides: 5. The germline CDR1 and CDR2 sequences are MDHEN and SYDVKM.